This T cell receptor (beta chain) comes out of a study of blood T cell repertoires in COVID-19. For the study at large: Spain, Italy and the United States supplied samples that represented acute and convalescent COVID-19. T cells, B-cell-depleted T cells, or PBMCs supplied cDNA or gDNA.

Germline V gives CDR1 SGDLS, CDR2 YYNGEE. The length of the CDR3 is 13 residues. Trimming removed 5 bases at V and 9 bases at J, with 15 bases between. Authors' methods: Amplification from reference gene primers served as the basis for estimated nucleated cell counts. Method: immunoSEQ multiplex PCR; TCRdb's copy keeps in-frame clones and lacks some. The D gene and trimming were derived from the DNA, and the V and J assignments and clone size from that table. The data contain roughly 32,000 clones, 90% to 95% of them singletons. The receptor's source is a man aged 55 to 70 with acute or convalescent COVID-19. The rearrangement uses TRBV9 and TRBJ2-1, with D uncertain. Sequencing input: peripheral blood. The CDR3 reads CASRGPHSFEQFF. The CDR3 DNA sequence: TGTGCCAGCAGGGGCCCACATTCCTTTGAGCAGTTCTTC.